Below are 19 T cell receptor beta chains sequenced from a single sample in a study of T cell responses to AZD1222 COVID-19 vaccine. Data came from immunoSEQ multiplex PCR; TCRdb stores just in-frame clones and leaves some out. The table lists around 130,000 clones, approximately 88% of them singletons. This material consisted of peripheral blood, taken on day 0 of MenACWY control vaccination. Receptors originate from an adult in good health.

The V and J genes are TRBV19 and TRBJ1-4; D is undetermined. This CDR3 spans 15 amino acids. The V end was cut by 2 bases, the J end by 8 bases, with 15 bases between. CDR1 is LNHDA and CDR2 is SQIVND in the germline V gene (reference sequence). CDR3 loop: CASSITWQQREKLFF. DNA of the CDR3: TGTGCCAGTAGTATAACTTGGCAACAAAGGGAAAAACTGTTTTTT.

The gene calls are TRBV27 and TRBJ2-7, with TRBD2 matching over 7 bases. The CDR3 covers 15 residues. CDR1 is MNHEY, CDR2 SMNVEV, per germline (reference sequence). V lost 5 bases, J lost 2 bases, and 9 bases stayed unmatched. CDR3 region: CASSPLGGSAYEQYF. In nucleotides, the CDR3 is TGTGCCAGCAGTCCATTGGGCGGGAGTGCCTACGAGCAGTACTTC.

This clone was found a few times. The CDR3 here is CASSSTSSGRFNEQFF. The CDR3 DNA sequence: TGTGCCAGCAGCTCCACCTCGAGCGGGAGGTTCAATGAGCAGTTCTTC. This chain uses TRBV11-3 with TRBJ2-1, with TRBD2 identical over 9 bases. The length of the CDR3 is 16 residues. CDR1 and CDR2 from the germline V gene are SGHNT and YENEEA. V lost 4 bases to trimming and J lost 6 bases; unmatched junction nucleotides: 10.

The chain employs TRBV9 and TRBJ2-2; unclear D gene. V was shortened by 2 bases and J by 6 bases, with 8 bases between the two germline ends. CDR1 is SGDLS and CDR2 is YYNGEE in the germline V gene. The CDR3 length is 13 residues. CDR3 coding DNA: TGTGCCAGCAGCGTTCTCTCGGCCGGGGAGCTGTTTTTT. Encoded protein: CASSVLSAGELFF.

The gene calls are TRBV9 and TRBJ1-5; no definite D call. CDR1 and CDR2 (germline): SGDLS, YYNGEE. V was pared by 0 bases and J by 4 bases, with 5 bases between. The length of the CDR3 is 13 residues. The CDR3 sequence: CASSVAENQPQHF. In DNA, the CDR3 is TGTGCCAGCAGCGTAGCTGAGAATCAGCCCCAGCATTTT. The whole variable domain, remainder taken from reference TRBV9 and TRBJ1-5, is DSGVTQTPKHLITATGQRVTLRCSPRSGDLSVYWYQQSLDQGLQFLIQYYNGEERAKGNILERFSAQQFPDLHSELNLSSLELGDSALYFCASSVAENQPQHFGDGTRLSIL.

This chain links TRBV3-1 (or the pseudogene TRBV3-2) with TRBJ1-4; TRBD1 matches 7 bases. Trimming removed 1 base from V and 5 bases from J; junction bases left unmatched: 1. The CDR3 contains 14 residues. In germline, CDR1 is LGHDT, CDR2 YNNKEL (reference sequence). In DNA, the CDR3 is TGTGCCAGCAGCCAAGCCAGGGGGAATGAAAAACTGTTTTTT. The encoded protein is CASSQARGNEKLFF.

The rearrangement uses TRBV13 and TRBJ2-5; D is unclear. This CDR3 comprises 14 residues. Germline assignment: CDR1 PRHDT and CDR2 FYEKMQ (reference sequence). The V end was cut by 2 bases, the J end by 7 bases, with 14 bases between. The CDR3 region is CASSLFGGPRTQYF. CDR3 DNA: TGTGCCAGCAGCTTATTCGGCGGCCCCAGGACCCAGTACTTC.

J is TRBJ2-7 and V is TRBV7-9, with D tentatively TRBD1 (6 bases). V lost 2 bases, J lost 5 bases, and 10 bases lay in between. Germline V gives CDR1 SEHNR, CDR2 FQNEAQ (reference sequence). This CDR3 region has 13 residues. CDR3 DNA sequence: TGTGCCAGCAGCTTATGGACAGACGACGAGCAGTACTTC. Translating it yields CASSLWTDDEQYF.

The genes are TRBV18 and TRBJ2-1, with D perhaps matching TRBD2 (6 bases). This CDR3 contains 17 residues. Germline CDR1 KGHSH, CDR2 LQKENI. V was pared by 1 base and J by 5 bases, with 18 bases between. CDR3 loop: CASSPRAGVSGNNEQFF. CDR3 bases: TGTGCCAGCTCACCACGGGCCGGGGTTAGCGGTAACAATGAGCAGTTCTTC.

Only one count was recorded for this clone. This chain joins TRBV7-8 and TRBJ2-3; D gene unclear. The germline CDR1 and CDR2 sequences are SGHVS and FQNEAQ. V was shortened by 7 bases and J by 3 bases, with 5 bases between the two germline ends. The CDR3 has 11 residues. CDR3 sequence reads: CASTRTDTQYF. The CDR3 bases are TGTGCCAGCACCCGTACAGATACGCAGTATTTT. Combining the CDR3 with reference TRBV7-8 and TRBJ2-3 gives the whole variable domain GAGVSQSPRYKVAKRGQDVALRCDPISGHVSLFWYQQALGQGPEFLTYFQNEAQLDKSGLPSDRFFAERPEGSVSTLKIQRTQQEDSAVYLCASTRTDTQYFGPGTRLTVL.

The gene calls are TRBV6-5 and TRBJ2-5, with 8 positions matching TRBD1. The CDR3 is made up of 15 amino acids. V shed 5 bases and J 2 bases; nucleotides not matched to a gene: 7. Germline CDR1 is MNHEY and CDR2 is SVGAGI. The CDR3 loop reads CASSTPGGWQETQYF. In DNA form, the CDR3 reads TGTGCCAGCAGTACGCCAGGGGGCTGGCAAGAGACCCAGTACTTC.

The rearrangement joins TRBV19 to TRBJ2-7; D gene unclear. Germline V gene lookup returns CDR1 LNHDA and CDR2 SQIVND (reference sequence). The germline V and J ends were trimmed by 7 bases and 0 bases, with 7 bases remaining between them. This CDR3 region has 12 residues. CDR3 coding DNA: TGTGCCAGTACCTCGCCCTCCTACGAGCAGTACTTC. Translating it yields CASTSPSYEQYF.

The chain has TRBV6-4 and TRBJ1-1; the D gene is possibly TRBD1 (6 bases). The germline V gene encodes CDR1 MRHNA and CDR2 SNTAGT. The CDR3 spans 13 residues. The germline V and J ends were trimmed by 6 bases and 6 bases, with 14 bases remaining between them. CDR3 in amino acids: CASSRDINSEAFF. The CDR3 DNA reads TGTGCCAGCAGCCGGGACATTAACTCTGAAGCTTTCTTT.

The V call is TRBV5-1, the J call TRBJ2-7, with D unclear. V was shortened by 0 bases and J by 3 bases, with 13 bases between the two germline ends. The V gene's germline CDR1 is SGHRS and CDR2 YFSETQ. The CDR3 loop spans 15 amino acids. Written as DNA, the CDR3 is TGCGCCAGCAGCTTGGGGAACGAACCCAACTACGAGCAGTACTTC. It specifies CASSLGNEPNYEQYF.

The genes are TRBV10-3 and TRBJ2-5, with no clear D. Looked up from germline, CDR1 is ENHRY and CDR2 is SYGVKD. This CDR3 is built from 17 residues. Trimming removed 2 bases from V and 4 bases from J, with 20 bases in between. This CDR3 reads CAISENLDGVFVETQYF. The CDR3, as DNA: TGTGCCATCAGTGAGAACCTTGATGGGGTGTTCGTAGAGACCCAGTACTTC.

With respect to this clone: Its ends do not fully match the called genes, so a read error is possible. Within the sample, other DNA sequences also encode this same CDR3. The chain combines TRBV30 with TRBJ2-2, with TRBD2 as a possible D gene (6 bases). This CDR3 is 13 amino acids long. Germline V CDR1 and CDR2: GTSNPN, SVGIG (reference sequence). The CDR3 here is CAWRATWVGELFF. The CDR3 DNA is TGCGCCTGGAGGGCAACATGGGTCGGGGAGCTGTTTTTT.

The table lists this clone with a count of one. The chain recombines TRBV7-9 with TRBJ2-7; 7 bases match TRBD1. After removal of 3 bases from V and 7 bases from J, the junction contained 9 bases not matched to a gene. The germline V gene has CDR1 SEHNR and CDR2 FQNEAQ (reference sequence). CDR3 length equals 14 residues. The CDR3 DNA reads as TGTGCCAGCAGCTTGACAGGGAAGCCTAATGAGCAGTACTTC. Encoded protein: CASSLTGKPNEQYF.

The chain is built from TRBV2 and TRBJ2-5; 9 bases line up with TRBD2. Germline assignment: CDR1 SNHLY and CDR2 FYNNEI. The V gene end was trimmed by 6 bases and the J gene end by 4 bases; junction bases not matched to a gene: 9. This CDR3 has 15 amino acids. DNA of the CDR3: TGTGCCAGCAGACGCGAGACTAGCGGCGGAGAGACCCAGTACTTC. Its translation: CASRRETSGGETQYF.

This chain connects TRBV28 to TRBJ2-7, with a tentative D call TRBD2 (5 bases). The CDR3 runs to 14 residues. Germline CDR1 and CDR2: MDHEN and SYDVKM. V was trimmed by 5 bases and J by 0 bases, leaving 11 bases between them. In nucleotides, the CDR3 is TGTGCCAGCAGTCCCTCGGGGAACTCCTACGAGCAGTACTTC. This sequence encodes CASSPSGNSYEQYF.